The entry below describes one T cell receptor (beta chain). What it binds is unknown. The length of the CDR3 is 13 residues. Trimming left V 2 bases short and J 5 bases short, with 12 bases between. The germline V gene encodes CDR1 GTSNPN and CDR2 SVGIG (reference sequence). The sample belongs to a study of PD-L1 blockade in urothelial cancer. Study-level results: Tumor-associated clones in the blood of durable-benefit patients grew more at 3 weeks.

Repertoires were generated with immunoSEQ multiplex PCR, while TCRdb's copy carries only in-frame clones and drops some. The data contain roughly 60,000 clones, over 70% of them seen just once; the ten biggest clones take up 4.5%. Metastatic or locally advanced urothelial carcinoma was present in the patients. The sequence came from a man aged 65 to 79 with urothelial cancer. This material consisted of PBMCs, taken around atezolizumab (anti-PD-L1) treatment. This rearrangement joins TRBV30 to TRBJ2-5; TRBD2 might be the D (5 bases). CDR3 amino acids: CAWSRGYGETQYF. The CDR3 coding sequence is TGTGCCTGGAGTCGAGGGTACGGGGAGACCCAGTACTTC.